This record concerns one T cell receptor (beta chain) sequence. Mismatch with germline at one junction end may stem from a read error. Using a J-beta primer mix together with a sample-barcoded 5' primer, a second PCR was run for about 7 to 12 cycles. TCRdb itself ran the 5' RACE reads through MiXCR, one entry per CDR3 protein. The sample has some 900,000 distinct CDR3 sequences, around 48% seen once. The length of the CDR3 is 14 residues. Germline CDR1 reads LGHNA; CDR2 reads YSLEER. This record belongs to a study of blood T cells in healthy people across ages. The source is a man aged 25 to 40 in good health. This rearrangement joins TRBV4-3 to TRBJ1-5, with no clear D. Sequencing was carried out using blood. The CDR3 DNA reads TGCGTCAGCAGCCAAGCTGTCGGGAATCAGCCCCAGCATTTT. Its translation: CVSSQAVGNQPQHF.